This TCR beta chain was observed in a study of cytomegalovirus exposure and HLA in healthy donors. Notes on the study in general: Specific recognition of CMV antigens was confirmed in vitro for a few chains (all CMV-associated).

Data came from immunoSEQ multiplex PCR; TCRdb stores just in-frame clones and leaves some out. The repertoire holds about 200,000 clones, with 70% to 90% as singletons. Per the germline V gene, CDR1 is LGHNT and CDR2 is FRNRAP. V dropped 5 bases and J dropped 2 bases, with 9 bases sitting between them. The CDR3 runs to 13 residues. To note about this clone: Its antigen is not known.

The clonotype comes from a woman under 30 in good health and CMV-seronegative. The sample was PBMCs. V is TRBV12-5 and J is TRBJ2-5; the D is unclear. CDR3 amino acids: CASGAAAQETQYF. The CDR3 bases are TGTGCTAGTGGTGCCGCAGCTCAAGAGACCCAGTACTTC.